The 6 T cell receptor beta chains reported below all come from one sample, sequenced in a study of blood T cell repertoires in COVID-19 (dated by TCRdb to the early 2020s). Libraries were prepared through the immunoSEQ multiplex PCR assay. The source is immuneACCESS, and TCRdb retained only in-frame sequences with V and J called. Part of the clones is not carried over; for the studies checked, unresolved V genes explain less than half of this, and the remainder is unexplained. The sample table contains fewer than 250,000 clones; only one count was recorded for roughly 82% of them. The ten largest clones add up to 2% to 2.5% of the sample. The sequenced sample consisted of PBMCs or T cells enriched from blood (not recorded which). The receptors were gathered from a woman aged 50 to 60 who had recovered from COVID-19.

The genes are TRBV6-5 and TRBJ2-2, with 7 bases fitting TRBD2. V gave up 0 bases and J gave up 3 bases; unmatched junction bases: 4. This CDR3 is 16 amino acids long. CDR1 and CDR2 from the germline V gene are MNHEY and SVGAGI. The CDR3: CASSYSMGGDTGELFF. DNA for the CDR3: TGTGCCAGCAGTTACTCCATGGGAGGGGACACCGGGGAGCTGTTTTTT.

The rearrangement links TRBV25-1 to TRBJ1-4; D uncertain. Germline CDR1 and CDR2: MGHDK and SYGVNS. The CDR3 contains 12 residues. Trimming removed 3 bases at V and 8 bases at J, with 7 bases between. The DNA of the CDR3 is TGTGCCAGCAGTGAGAGGGAGGAAAAACTGTTTTTT. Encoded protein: CASSEREEKLFF.

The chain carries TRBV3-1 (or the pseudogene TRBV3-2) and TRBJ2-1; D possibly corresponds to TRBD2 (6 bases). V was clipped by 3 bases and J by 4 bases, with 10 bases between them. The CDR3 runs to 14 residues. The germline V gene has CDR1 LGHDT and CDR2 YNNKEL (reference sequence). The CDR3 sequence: CASSHLGRYNEQFF. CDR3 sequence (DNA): TGTGCCAGCAGCCATCTGGGGAGGTACAATGAGCAGTTCTTC.

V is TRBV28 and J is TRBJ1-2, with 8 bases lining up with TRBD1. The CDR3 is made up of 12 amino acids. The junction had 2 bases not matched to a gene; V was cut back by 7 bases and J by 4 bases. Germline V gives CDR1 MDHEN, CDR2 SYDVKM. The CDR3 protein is CASTGGSYGYTF. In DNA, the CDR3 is TGTGCCAGCACAGGGGGCTCCTATGGCTACACCTTC.

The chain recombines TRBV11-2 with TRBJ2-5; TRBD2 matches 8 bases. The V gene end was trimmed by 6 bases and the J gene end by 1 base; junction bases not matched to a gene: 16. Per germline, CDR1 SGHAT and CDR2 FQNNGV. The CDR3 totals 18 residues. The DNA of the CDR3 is TGTGCCAGCAGTGAATTAGTGGGCGGCGGGGGGTTCCAAGAGACCCAGTACTTC. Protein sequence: CASSELVGGGGFQETQYF.

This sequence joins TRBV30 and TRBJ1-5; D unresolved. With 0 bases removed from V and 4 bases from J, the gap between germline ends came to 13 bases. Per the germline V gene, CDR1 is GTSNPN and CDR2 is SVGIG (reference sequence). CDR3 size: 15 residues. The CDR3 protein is CAWSVMAGGNQPQHF. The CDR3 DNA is TGTGCCTGGAGTGTTATGGCAGGAGGAAATCAGCCCCAGCATTTT.